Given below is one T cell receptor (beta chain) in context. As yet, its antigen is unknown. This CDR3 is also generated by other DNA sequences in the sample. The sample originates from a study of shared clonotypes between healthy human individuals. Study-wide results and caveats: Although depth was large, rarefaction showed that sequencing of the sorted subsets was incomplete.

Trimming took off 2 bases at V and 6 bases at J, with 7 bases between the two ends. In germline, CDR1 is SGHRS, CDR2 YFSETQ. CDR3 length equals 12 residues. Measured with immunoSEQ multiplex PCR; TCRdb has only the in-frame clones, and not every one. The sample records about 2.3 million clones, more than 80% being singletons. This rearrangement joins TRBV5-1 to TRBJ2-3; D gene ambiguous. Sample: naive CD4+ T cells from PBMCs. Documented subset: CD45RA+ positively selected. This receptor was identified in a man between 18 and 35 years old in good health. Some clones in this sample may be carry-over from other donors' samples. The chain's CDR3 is CASSLVGDTQYF. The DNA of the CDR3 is TGCGCCAGCAGCTTAGTTGGGGATACGCAGTATTTT. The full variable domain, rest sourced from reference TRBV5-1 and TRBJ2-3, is KAGVTQTPRYLIKTRGQQVTLSCSPISGHRSVSWYQQTPGQGLQFLFEYFSETQRNKGNFPGRFSGRQFSNSRSEMNVSTLELGDSALYLCASSLVGDTQYFGPGTRLTVL.